A selection of T cell receptor beta chains follows, all from one sample in a study of T cell changes during pregnancy in multiple sclerosis. Data came from immunoSEQ multiplex PCR; TCRdb stores just in-frame clones and leaves some out. The sample contains over 50,000 clones, about 87% of which appear only once. Sequenced: peripheral blood from another person, used as feeder cells. These receptors all come from a human donor whose cells served as feeder cells for cultures in a pregnancy study. CDR3s leave out the opening cysteine and the closing phenylalanine or tryptophan. A D gene is named only where the DNA matches it firmly.

v_call	d_call	j_call	cdr3_aa
TRBV7-6	.	TRBJ1-1	ASSPRTGGNTEAF
TRBV27	.	TRBJ2-7	ASSLSYVTSSYEQY
TRBV5-1	TRBD1	TRBJ2-7	ASSPWDSTYEQY
TRBV7-3	.	TRBJ2-1	ASSPKPSSYNEQF
TRBV6-6	.	TRBJ2-7	ATYQSDYEQY
TRBV7-8	TRBD1	TRBJ1-1	ASSPRGNGRDAEAF
TRBV5-1	TRBD1	TRBJ1-5	ASSLDPPTGGGQPQH
TRBV28	.	TRBJ2-3	ASSLPGTDTQY
TRBV6-4	TRBD2	TRBJ2-2	ASSPQGSGGPNTGELF
TRBV18	.	TRBJ1-6	ASSPPEGPNSPLH
TRBV9	.	TRBJ2-3	ASTQLSQESDTQY
TRBV6-5	TRBD1	TRBJ2-7	ASSYATGGVSEQY
TRBV5-1	.	TRBJ2-7	ASSLGGRPVSEQY
TRBV18	.	TRBJ2-5	ASSNGETQY
TRBV4-2	TRBD1	TRBJ1-6	ASSPALGQGNSPLH
TRBV18	.	TRBJ2-1	ASSHGYNEQF
TRBV5-1	TRBD1	TRBJ1-2	ASSFIRTGARGYT
TRBV7-2	.	TRBJ1-5	ASSPGGFLNQPQH
TRBV7-8	.	TRBJ1-5	ASGTGPVEPQH
TRBV29-1	TRBD1	TRBJ1-2	SVTGGRYGYT
TRBV11-2	.	TRBJ1-1	ASSQRMAGSSTEAF
TRBV9	.	TRBJ2-6	ASSPNSGANVLT
TRBV7-2	TRBD1	TRBJ1-5	ASSPVTGGSNQPQH
TRBV29-1	.	TRBJ1-2	SVEANYGYT
TRBV14	.	TRBJ2-5	ASSQAETQY
TRBV6-9	TRBD2	TRBJ2-7	ATSQVAGDYEQY
TRBV2	TRBD2	TRBJ2-1	ASSPTRAGVGNEQF
TRBV2	.	TRBJ1-1	ASIRHPQRDTEAF
TRBV7-2	TRBD2	TRBJ2-3	ASSLVTGLAGGQADTQY
TRBV28	.	TRBJ1-5	ASSPPGQPQH
TRBV15	.	TRBJ2-3	ATSREGRNTDTQY
TRBV7-9	TRBD1	TRBJ1-2	ASSPGQVPTGYT
TRBV10-3	.	TRBJ1-2	AISDARTFNYGYT
TRBV11-2	.	TRBJ2-3	ASSFRTDTQY
TRBV30	.	TRBJ1-2	AWSVFPRLANYGYT
TRBV5-4	TRBD2	TRBJ2-1	ASSLPRRGGSYNEQF
TRBV28	.	TRBJ1-6	ASSDSNSPLH
TRBV7-2	.	TRBJ1-3	ASSPHSGRRGNTIY
TRBV2	.	TRBJ2-7	ASSGIGRPMTTGEQY
TRBV4-1	TRBD1	TRBJ2-7	ASSQVTGGDSYEQY
TRBV9	.	TRBJ1-4	ASSANEGGNEKLF
TRBV13	.	TRBJ2-7	ASSFSGYEQY
TRBV6-1	.	TRBJ1-2	ASSEAPGIHYGYT
TRBV5-6	.	TRBJ1-6	ASSLSQDWTFAPLH
TRBV10-3	.	TRBJ2-2	AISVREELF
TRBV13	.	TRBJ2-7	ASSLRLRGRYEQY
TRBV5-4	.	TRBJ2-1	ASRLDSYNEQF
TRBV6-5	.	TRBJ2-7	ASSYVGTPEQY
TRBV12-5	.	TRBJ1-5	ASGFRAYQPQH
TRBV27	TRBD1	TRBJ1-2	ASSPGQYYGYT